What follows is one TCR beta chain and its context. What this receptor recognizes is not known. No base quality values were provided; no much bigger clone lies one nucleotide off. The sample comes from a study of CD8 T cells in ankylosing spondylitis (dated by TCRdb to 2017 to 2019). Regarding the study in general: T cell receptor beta repertoires were profiled in healthy donors and ankylosing spondylitis patients so that disease-linked TCR variants could be found. The full study cohort comprised 25 ankylosing spondylitis patients and 85 to 120 healthy donors. Peripheral blood was sampled, and synovial fluid was additionally collected from ankylosing spondylitis patients. What the work shows at the level of the full study, not this receptor alone: In peripheral blood, the disease-linked clones were found at relatively low frequencies and had a CD8+ phenotype. A TCR beta motif of seven or eight highly homologous amino acid variants appeared characteristic of blood from ankylosing spondylitis patients. Some motif variants were previously reported in synovial fluid and blood of reactive arthritis patients, suggesting common disease-initiation mechanisms. The disease-linked clones were reported as significantly enriched in matched synovial fluid samples from ankylosing spondylitis patients.

The CDR3 has 16 amino acids, counting the end cysteine and phenylalanine. Only the CDR3 DNA is retained, 48 bases long and in frame from the first base. As encoded in the germline V gene (reference sequence), CDR1 is SEHNR while CDR2 is FQNEAQ. The junction shows trimming of 1 base on V and 0 bases on J, plus 9 bases between the germline ends. Sequencer: Illumina HiSeq 2500. TCR beta libraries were prepared by quantitative 5'-RACE with molecular barcodes. Per the authors' processing: A new computational method, built on a probabilistic model of VDJ rearrangement, was used to identify disease-linked TCR variants. The public reads were quality trimmed at Q25 with fastp and then assembled into clones with MiXCR by TCRdb, keeping productive beta chains. Every distinct CDR3 protein forms one entry, paired with its most common genes and DNA. For this entry, the V and J calls and clone size follow TCRdb and not the study's own pipeline. Counted in this sample were about 360,000 distinct CDR3 sequences; about 14% of them appeared once. 0.95% to 1.4% of the sample comes from the top ten.

The receptor was derived from a male donor with ankylosing spondylitis or in good health (not recorded which). The V and J genes are TRBV7-9 and TRBJ1-4, with the D gene call left open. The sequenced sample was blood, either unsorted or a sorted T cell fraction (not recorded which). The CDR3 reads CASSLGVGATNEKLFF. The nucleotide sequence reads TGTGCCAGCAGCTTAGGGGTGGGCGCAACTAATGAAAAACTGTTTTTT. The CDR3, completed at both ends by the reference TRBV7-9 and TRBJ1-4 genes, gives the full variable domain DTGVSQNPRHKITKRGQNVTFRCDPISEHNRLYWYRQTLGQGPEFLTYFQNEAQLEKSRLLSDRFSAERPKGSFSTLEIQRTEQGDSAMYLCASSLGVGATNEKLFFGSGTQLSVL.